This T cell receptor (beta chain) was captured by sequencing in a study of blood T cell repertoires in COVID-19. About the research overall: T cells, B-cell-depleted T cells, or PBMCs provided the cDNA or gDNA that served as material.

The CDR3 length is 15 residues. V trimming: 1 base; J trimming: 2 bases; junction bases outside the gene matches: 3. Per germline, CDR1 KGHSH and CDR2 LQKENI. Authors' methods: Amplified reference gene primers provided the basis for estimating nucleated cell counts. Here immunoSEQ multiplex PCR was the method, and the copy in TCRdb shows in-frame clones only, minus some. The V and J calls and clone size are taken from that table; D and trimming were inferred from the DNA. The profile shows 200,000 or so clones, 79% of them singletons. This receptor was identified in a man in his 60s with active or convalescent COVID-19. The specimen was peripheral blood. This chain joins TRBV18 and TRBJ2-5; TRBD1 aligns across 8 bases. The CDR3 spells CASSPRTGPQETQYF. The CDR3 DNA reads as TGTGCCAGCTCACCACGGACAGGGCCTCAAGAGACCCAGTACTTC.